A single sample gave rise to the 20 T cell receptor beta chains below, sequenced in a study of CXCR3-negative and CXCR3-positive naive CD8 T cells. Researchers prepared the TRB cDNA libraries using 5' RACE with UMI labels. TCRdb re-called the 5' RACE reads, yielding one record per CDR3 amino acid sequence without DNA. The sample data list around 57,000 distinct CDR3 sequences. Specimen: memory CD8+ T cells from blood. The source of these receptors is a human donor in good health. Some clones in this sample may be carry-over from other donors' samples.

This chain joins TRBV6-2 or TRBV6-3 and TRBJ2-3; no DNA is available, so the TRBD1 call from TCRdb remains unchecked. Germline V lookup: CDR1 MNHEY, CDR2 SVGEGT. The CDR3 is 15 residues long. CDR3 sequence reads: CASSYSMTVEDTQYF.

The V and J genes are TRBV27 and TRBJ2-7; no DNA is available, so the TRBD1 call from TCRdb remains unchecked. The CDR3 loop spans 17 amino acids. Looked up from germline, CDR1 is MNHEY and CDR2 is SMNVEV (reference sequence). The CDR3 loop reads CASSGDTGTEATYEQYF.

This chain links TRBV6-5 with TRBJ1-2; TCRdb's assignment of TRBD1 cannot be checked, as there is no DNA. The CDR3 spans 15 residues. Germline loops: CDR1 MNHEY, CDR2 SVGAGI. CDR3: CASSNGITGAGGYTF.

J is TRBJ2-3 and V is TRBV7-8; without DNA, the TCRdb call of TRBD1 cannot be checked. The germline gives CDR1 SGHVS, CDR2 FQNEAQ. The CDR3 covers 17 residues. CDR3: CASSPFTGQGYTDTQYF.

This chain connects TRBV13 to TRBJ2-5; the D call of TRBD2 rests on TCRdb alone, since no DNA is present to check it. The CDR3 extends over 17 amino acids. Germline CDR1 PRHDT, CDR2 FYEKMQ (reference sequence). The CDR3 region is CASSLASAGGAQETQYF. The full variable domain, its missing parts supplied by reference TRBV13 and TRBJ2-5, is AAGVIQSPRHLIKEKRETATLKCYPIPRHDTVYWYQQGPGQDPQFLISFYEKMQSDKGSIPDRFSAQQFSDYHSELNMSSLELGDSALYFCASSLASAGGAQETQYFGPGTRLLVL.

V and J are TRBV29-1 and TRBJ2-7. The CDR3 spans 15 residues. In germline, CDR1 is SQVTM, CDR2 ANQGSEA. This chain's CDR3 is CSVLGGQESSYEQYF.

V gene TRBV7-6 combines with J gene TRBJ2-1; lacking DNA, the TRBD2 call made by TCRdb goes unchecked. CDR1 and CDR2 (germline): SGHVS, FNYEAQ. This CDR3 is 17 amino acids long. The chain's CDR3 is CASSLAPRGGQGDEQFF.

The chain has TRBV6-1 and TRBJ2-1. The CDR3 runs to 12 residues. Germline CDR1 reads MNHNS; CDR2 reads SASEGT. The CDR3 spells CASSDGHNEQFF.

The V gene is TRBV28, the J gene TRBJ2-3; as DNA is missing, the TRBD1 call by TCRdb cannot be tested. The germline V gene has CDR1 MDHEN and CDR2 SYDVKM. The CDR3 loop spans 18 amino acids. The CDR3 spells CASSFRTGGGLAQDTQYF.

This chain joins TRBV9 and TRBJ2-3; TCRdb lists TRBD1, though no DNA is available to test this call. The CDR3 spans 17 residues. Looked up from germline, CDR1 is SGDLS and CDR2 is YYNGEE. The CDR3: CASSVQRSPGAADTQYF.

The V call is TRBV7-9, the J call TRBJ2-1; without DNA, the TCRdb call of TRBD2 cannot be checked. CDR1 and CDR2 (germline): SEHNR, FQNEAQ (reference sequence). This CDR3 has 15 amino acids. The chain's CDR3 is CASSPRLAGVNEQFF.

This chain connects TRBV10-3 to TRBJ2-7; the TCRdb D gene call, TRBD1, has no DNA to confirm it. Germline CDR1 reads ENHRY; CDR2 reads SYGVKD. CDR3 size: 15 residues. The CDR3 protein is CAISDPGQGAIEQYF.

V gene TRBV29-1 combines with J gene TRBJ2-5; TCRdb's assignment of TRBD1 cannot be checked, as there is no DNA. The CDR3 has 16 residues. From germline, CDR1 is SQVTM and CDR2 ANQGSEA. CDR3 sequence reads: CSAGGFLGVNQETQYF.

The V and J genes are TRBV28 and TRBJ2-1; TCRdb picks TRBD2, but there is no DNA to check that call. The CDR3 spans 17 residues. Germline V gives CDR1 MDHEN, CDR2 SYDVKM. The CDR3 reads CASSSLTSGMLHNEQFF. Complete variable domain (other parts from reference TRBV28 and TRBJ2-1): DVKVTQSSRYLVKRTGEKVFLECVQDMDHENMFWYRQDPGLGLRLIYFSYDVKMKEKGDIPEGYSVSREKKERFSLILESASTNQTSMYLCASSSLTSGMLHNEQFFGPGTRLTVL.

This chain connects TRBV29-1 to TRBJ2-7; the D call from TCRdb, TRBD1, cannot be confirmed without DNA. Per germline, CDR1 SQVTM and CDR2 ANQGSEA. The CDR3 covers 12 residues. The chain's CDR3 is CSAGTGNYEQYF.

V gene TRBV15 combines with J gene TRBJ1-1; without DNA, the TCRdb call of TRBD1 cannot be checked. The CDR3 runs 13 residues. In germline, CDR1 is LNHNV, CDR2 YYDKDF (reference sequence). The CDR3 sequence is CATSPGPGLEAFF.

The chain is built from TRBV28 and TRBJ2-3; TCRdb picks TRBD1, but there is no DNA to check that call. Germline-derived CDR1 and CDR2 are MDHEN and SYDVKM. The CDR3 sequence is 15 residues long. CDR3 loop: CASSFQQGGTDTQYF. The variable domain in full, completed from reference TRBV28 and TRBJ2-3, reads DVKVTQSSRYLVKRTGEKVFLECVQDMDHENMFWYRQDPGLGLRLIYFSYDVKMKEKGDIPEGYSVSREKKERFSLILESASTNQTSMYLCASSFQQGGTDTQYFGPGTRLTVL.

V usage is TRBV10-3 and J usage is TRBJ2-7. This CDR3 has 13 residues. The V gene's germline CDR1 is ENHRY and CDR2 SYGVKD. CDR3 sequence reads: CAISDPEVMEQYF.

The V and J genes are TRBV28 and TRBJ2-7; TCRdb outputs TRBD1, but without DNA this stays unchecked. Germline values: CDR1 MDHEN, CDR2 SYDVKM. The CDR3 runs to 17 residues. The chain's CDR3 is CASSPPWGTQSSYEQYF.

The chain employs TRBV25-1 and TRBJ2-2. This CDR3 contains 16 residues. Germline lookup yields CDR1 MGHDK and CDR2 SYGVNS. The chain's CDR3 is CASIYGNQYYTGELFF.